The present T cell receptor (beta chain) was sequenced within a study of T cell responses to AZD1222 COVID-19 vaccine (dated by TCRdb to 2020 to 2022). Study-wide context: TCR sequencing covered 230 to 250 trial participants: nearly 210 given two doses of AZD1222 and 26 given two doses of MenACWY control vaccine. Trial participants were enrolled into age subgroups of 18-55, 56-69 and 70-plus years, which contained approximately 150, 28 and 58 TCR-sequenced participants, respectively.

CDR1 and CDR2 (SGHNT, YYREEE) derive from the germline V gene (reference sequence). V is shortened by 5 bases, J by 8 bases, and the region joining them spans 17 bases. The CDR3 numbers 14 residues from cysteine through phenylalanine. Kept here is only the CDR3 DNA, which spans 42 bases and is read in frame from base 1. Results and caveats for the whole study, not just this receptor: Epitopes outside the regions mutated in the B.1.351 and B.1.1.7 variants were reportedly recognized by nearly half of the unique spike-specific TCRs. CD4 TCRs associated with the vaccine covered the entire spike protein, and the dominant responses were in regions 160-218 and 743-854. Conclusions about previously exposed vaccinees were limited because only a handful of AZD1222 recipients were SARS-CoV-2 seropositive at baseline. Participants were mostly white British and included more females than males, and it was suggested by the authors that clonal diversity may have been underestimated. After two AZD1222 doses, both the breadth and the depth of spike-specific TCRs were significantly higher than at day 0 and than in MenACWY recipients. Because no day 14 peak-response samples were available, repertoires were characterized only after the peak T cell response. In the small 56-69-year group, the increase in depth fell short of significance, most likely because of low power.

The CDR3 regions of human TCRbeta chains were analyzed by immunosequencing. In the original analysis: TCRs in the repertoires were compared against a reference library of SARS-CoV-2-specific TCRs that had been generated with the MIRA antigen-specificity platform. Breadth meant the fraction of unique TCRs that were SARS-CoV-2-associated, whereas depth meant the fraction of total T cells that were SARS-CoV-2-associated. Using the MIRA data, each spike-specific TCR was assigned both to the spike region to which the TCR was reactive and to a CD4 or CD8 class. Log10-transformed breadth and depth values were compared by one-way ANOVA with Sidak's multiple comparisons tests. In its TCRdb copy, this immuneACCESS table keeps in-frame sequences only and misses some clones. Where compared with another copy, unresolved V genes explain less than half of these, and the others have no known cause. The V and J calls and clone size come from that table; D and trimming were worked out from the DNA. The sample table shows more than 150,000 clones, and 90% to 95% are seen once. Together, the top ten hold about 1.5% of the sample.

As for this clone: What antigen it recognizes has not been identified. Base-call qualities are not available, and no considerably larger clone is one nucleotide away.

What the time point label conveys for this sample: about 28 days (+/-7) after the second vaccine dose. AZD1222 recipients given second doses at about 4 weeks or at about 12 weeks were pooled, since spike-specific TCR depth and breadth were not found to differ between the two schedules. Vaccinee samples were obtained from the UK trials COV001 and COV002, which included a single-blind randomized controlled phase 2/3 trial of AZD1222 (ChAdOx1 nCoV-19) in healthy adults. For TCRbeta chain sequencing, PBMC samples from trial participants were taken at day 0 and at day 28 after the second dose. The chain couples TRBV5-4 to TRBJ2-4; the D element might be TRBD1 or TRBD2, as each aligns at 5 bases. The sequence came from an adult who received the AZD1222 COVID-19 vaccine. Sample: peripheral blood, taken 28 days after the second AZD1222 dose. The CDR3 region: CASSEPGRGDIQYF. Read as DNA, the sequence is TGTGCCAGCAGTGAGCCAGGGAGAGGGGACATTCAGTACTTC. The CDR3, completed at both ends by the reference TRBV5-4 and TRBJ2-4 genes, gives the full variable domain ETGVTQSPTHLIKTRGQQVTLRCSSQSGHNTVSWYQQALGQGPQFIFQYYREEENGRGNFPPRFSGLQFPNYSSELNVNALELDDSALYLCASSEPGRGDIQYFGAGTRLSVL.